This section outlines one T cell receptor beta chain sequence together with its context. Its target is not known. CDR3 length: 15 amino acids. Germline assignment: CDR1 GTSNPN and CDR2 SVGIG (reference sequence). V was clipped by 0 bases and J by 2 bases, with 14 bases between them. The protocol was immunoSEQ multiplex PCR, while the TCRdb copy is restricted to in-frame clones and leaves out a portion. The table lists 950,000 to 1,100,000 clones, around 78% of them singletons. The sample belongs to a study of shared clonotypes between healthy human individuals. There were only Caucasian adults among the donors, and all lived in Nashville, Tennessee. Study-level findings and limits: Four donors had roughly 5.2% of their naive CD4 clonotypes in common.

The sample consisted of memory CD4+ T cells from PBMCs. Subset: CD45RA-negative fraction. V usage is TRBV30 and J usage is TRBJ2-7; weak D call: TRBD1 (6 bases). The receptor was derived from a man younger than 30 in good health. Some clones in this sample may be carry-over from other donors' samples. The CDR3, as DNA: TGTGCCTGGAGTGTACTTTGGGGGCTAACCTACGAGCAGTACTTC. Translated, it gives CAWSVLWGLTYEQYF.